These T cell receptor beta chains were read from a single sample in a study of neurological immune-mediated disorders. TCRdb re-called the 5' RACE reads with MiXCR, one entry per CDR3 protein. The sample lists some 30,000 distinct CDR3 sequences, approximately 22% occurring once. Source material: CD4+ T cells from blood. Receptor source: a man aged 50-59 years with HTLV-1-associated myelopathy (HAM/TSP). CDR3s include the opening cysteine and the closing phenylalanine or tryptophan. The D gene is left open where the match is weak. For some rows the clone size is stated as once, few or many, or as a class when expanded; others skip it.

>TRBD1|TRBJ2-7|TRBV12-3/TRBV12-4|many
TGTGCCAGCAGTTCCATCGGGACAGGAGACTACGAGCAGTACTTC
CASSSIGTGDYEQYF
>NA|TRBJ2-3|TRBV11-3|many
TGTGCCAGCAGCCGAAGCAGGGGCGATACGCAGTATTTT
CASSRSRGDTQYF
>NA|TRBJ2-1|TRBV5-1|many
TGCGCCAGCAGCTTGGTTGGGCAGGCATACAATGAGCAGTTCTTC
CASSLVGQAYNEQFF
>TRBD1|TRBJ1-5|TRBV25-1|NA
TGTGCCAGCAGTGGACGACAGGGGGTTGGTCAGCCCCAGCATTTT
CASSGRQGVGQPQHF
>NA|TRBJ2-1|TRBV12-3/TRBV12-4|many
TGTGCCAGCAGGGGCCGGGGCAATAATTACAATGAGCAGTTCTTC
CASRGRGNNYNEQFF
>TRBD2|TRBJ2-1|TRBV5-6|NA
TGTGCCAGCAGCTTGTGGGTAACTAGCGACAATGAGCAGTTCTTC
CASSLWVTSDNEQFF
>TRBD2|TRBJ2-2|TRBV12-3/TRBV12-4|many
TGTGCCAGCAGCTTGAGCCTCACTAGCGGGAGTGGGACCGGGGAGCTGTTTTTT
CASSLSLTSGSGTGELFF
>NA|TRBJ1-1|TRBV20-1|many
TGCAGTGCTAGAGCCCAGTTGACAACGACGGCAGAAGCTTTCTTT
CSARAQLTTTAEAFF
>TRBD1|TRBJ2-2|TRBV5-1|many
TGCGCCAGCAGCCCCGGGACAGTGGGCGGGGAGCTGTTTTTT
CASSPGTVGGELFF
>NA|TRBJ2-1|TRBV5-1|NA
NA
CASSFYICSARDTSGSPQEQFF
>TRBD1|TRBJ2-3|TRBV11-1|NA
TGTGCCAGCAGCTTAGGGACAGGAAACACAGATACGCAGTATTTT
CASSLGTGNTDTQYF
>NA|TRBJ1-1|TRBV20-1|few
TGCAGTGCTAGACAACATAAGAACACTGAAGCTTTCTTT
CSARQHKNTEAFF
>NA|TRBJ2-7|TRBV20-1|NA
TGCAGTGCCCCGAACAATAAAACTTCCTACGAGCAGTACTTC
CSAPNNKTSYEQYF
>NA|TRBJ1-4|TRBV4-1|many
TGCGCCAGCAGCCGAGAATTTTCAGGAGTTGCAACTAATGAAAAACTGTTTTTT
CASSREFSGVATNEKLFF
>NA|TRBJ1-1|TRBV5-1|many
TGCGCCAGCAGCTTGAGTGGGAAAACATACACTGAAGCTTTCTTT
CASSLSGKTYTEAFF
>NA|TRBJ2-3|TRBV5-1|many
TGCGCCAGCAGCACGGAGGGCCGGAGAGATACGCAGTATTTT
CASSTEGRRDTQYF
>NA|TRBJ1-5|TRBV20-1|many
TGCAGTGCAAGGGACCCTAGCAATCAGCCCCAGCATTTT
CSARDPSNQPQHF
>TRBD1|TRBJ2-2|TRBV24-1|many
TGTGCCACCAGTGATATCCGGGACAGAACTGGCACCGGGGAGCTGTTTTTT
CATSDIRDRTGTGELFF
>NA|TRBJ2-1|TRBV5-1|many
TGCGCCAGCACCCAAATGGCAGGGCTTGTTAACAATGAGCAGTTCTTC
CASTQMAGLVNNEQFF
>NA|TRBJ2-5|TRBV5-1|many
TGCGCCAGCAGCCCTTTGGCAGGGGAAGAGACCCAGTACTTC
CASSPLAGEETQYF
>NA|TRBJ1-1|TRBV12-3/TRBV12-4|many
TGTGCCAGCAGCCCTGTCACTGAAGCTTTCTTT
CASSPVTEAFF
>TRBD1|TRBJ1-2|TRBV5-1|many
TGCGCCAGCAGGAAGGGACAGGGTCCCTCAACGCGCGGCTACACCTTC
CASRKGQGPSTRGYTF
>TRBD1|TRBJ1-2|TRBV6-2/TRBV6-3|many
TGTGCCAGCAGTACAGGGGGCGGCTATGGCTACACCTTC
CASSTGGGYGYTF
>NA|TRBJ1-6|TRBV2|few
TGTGCCAGCAGTGTCGGGACCCCTTGGAATTCACCCCTCCACTTT
CASSVGTPWNSPLHF
>NA|TRBJ2-1|TRBV11-2|many
TGTGCCAGCAGCTTAGCACCCGTGGGTGAGCAGTTCTTC
CASSLAPVGEQFF
>NA|TRBJ1-4|TRBV10-3|many
TGTGCCATCAGTGAGGGCTCTGAAAAACTGTTTTTT
CAISEGSEKLFF
>NA|TRBJ1-2|TRBV19|NA
TGTGCCAGTACCTCCCTGAACTATGGCTACACCTTC
CASTSLNYGYTF
>NA|TRBJ2-4|TRBV5-6|many
TGTGCCAGCAGCTTGGGGGACGGTATAGCCAAAAACATTCAGTACTTC
CASSLGDGIAKNIQYF
>TRBD1|TRBJ1-1|TRBV12-3/TRBV12-4|many
TGTGCCAGCAGTCCCAACAGGGGGCGGAACACTGAAGCTTTCTTT
CASSPNRGRNTEAFF